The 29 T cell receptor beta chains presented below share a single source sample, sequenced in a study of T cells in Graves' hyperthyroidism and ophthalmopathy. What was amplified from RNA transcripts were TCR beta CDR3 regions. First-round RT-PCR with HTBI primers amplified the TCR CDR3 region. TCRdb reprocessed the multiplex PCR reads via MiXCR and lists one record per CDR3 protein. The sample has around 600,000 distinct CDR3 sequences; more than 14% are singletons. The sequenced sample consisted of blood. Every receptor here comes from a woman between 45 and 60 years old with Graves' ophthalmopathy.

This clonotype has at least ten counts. The CDR3 loop reads CASSFTSGDTDTQYF. For the CDR3, the DNA is TGTGCCAGCAGCTTTACTAGCGGGGACACAGATACGCAGTATTTT. The J gene is TRBJ2-3, the V gene TRBV5-8, with TRBD2 identical over 10 bases. The trim removed 2 bases at V and 2 bases at J, leaving 2 bases unmatched. The CDR3 totals 15 residues. CDR1 SGHTS and CDR2 YDEGEE come from the germline V gene.

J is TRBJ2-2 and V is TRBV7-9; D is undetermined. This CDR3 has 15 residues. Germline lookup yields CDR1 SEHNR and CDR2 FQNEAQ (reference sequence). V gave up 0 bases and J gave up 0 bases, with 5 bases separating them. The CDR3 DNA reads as TGTGCCAGCAGCTTAGCCGGATCGAACACCGGGGAGCTGTTTTTT. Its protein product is CASSLAGSNTGELFF.

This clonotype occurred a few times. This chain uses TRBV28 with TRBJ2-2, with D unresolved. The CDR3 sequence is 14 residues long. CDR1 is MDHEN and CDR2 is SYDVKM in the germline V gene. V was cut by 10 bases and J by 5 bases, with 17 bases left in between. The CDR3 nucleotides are TGTGCCACCCAAGATTGGGCAATAACCGGGGAGCTGTTTTTT. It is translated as CATQDWAITGELFF.

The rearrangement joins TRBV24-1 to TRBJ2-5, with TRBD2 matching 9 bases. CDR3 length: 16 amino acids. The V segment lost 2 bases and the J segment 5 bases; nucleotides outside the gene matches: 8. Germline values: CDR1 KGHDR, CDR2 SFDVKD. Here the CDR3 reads CATSDYASGTDETQYF. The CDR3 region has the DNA TGTGCCACCAGTGATTACGCTAGCGGGACTGACGAGACCCAGTACTTC.

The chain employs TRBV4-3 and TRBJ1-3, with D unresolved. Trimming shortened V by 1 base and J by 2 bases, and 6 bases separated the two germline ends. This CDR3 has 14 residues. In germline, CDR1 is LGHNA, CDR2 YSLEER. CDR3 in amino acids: CASSQGVPGNTIYF. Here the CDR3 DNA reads TGCGCCAGCAGCCAAGGTGTTCCTGGAAACACCATATATTTT.

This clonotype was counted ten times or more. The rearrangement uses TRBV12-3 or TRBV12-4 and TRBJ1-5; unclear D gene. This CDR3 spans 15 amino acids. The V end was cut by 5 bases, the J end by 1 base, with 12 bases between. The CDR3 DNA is TGTGCCAGCAGTCCCCGGGCCTCAAGCAATCAGCCCCAGCATTTT. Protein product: CASSPRASSNQPQHF.

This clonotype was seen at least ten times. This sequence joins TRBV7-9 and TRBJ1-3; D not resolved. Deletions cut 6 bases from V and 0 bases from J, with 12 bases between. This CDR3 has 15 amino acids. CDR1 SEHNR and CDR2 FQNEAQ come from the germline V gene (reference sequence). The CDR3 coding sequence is TGTGCCAGCAGTCCAACAAGTCCCTCTGGAAACACCATATATTTT. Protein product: CASSPTSPSGNTIYF.

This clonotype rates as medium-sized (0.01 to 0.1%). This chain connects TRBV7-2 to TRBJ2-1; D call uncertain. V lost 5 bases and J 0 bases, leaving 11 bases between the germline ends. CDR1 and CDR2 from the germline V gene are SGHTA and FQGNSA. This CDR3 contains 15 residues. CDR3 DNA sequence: TGTGCCAGCAGCCTATACAGTAGCTCCTACAATGAGCAGTTCTTC. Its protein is CASSLYSSSYNEQFF.

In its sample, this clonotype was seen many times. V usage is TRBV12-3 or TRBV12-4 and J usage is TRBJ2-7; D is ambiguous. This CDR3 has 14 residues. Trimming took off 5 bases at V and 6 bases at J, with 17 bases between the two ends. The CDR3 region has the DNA TGTGCCAGCAGTATTCTTGGCGGACCTTTCGAGCAGTACTTC. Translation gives CASSILGGPFEQYF.

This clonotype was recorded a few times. CDR3 in DNA: TGTGCCAGCTACGTGGGACGTACCGGGGAGCTGTTTTTT. This sequence encodes CASYVGRTGELFF. The rearrangement joins TRBV6-1 to TRBJ2-2; D is perhaps TRBD1 or TRBD2 (5 bases each). Trimming took 8 bases from V and 5 from J, leaving 12 bases between them. The CDR3 sequence is 13 residues long. In germline, CDR1 is MNHNS, CDR2 SASEGT.

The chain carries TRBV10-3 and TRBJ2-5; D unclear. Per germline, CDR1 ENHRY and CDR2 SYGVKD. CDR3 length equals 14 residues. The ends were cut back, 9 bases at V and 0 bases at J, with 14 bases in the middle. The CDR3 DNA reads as TGTGCCATTCGTGGCATGGGGAACCAAGAGACCCAGTACTTC. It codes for CAIRGMGNQETQYF.

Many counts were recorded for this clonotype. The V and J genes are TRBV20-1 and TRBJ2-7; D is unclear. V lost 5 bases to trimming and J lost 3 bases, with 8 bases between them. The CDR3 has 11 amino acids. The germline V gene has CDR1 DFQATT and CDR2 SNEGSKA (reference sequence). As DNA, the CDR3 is TGCAGTGCTGAAGTTTACTACGAGCAGTACTTC. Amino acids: CSAEVYYEQYF.

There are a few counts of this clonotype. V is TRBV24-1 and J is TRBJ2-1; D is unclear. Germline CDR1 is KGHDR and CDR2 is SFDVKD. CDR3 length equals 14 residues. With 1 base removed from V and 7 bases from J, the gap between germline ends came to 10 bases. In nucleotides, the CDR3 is TGTGCCACCAGTGATTTTCTTACTGGAAATGAGCAGTTCTTC. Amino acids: CATSDFLTGNEQFF.

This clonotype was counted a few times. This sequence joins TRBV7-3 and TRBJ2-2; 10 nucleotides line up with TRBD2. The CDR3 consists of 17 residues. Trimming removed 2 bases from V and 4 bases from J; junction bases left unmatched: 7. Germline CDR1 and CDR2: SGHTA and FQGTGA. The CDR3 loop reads CASSLGVSSGSTGELFF. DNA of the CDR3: TGTGCCAGCAGCTTAGGGGTGTCTAGCGGGAGCACCGGGGAGCTGTTTTTT.

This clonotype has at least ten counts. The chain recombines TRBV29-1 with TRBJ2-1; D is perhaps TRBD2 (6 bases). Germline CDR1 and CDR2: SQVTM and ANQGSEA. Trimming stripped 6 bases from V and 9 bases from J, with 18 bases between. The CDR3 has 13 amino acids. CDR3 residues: CSVRREVRTEQFF. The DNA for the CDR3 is TGCAGCGTCCGAAGGGAGGTGAGGACTGAGCAGTTCTTC.

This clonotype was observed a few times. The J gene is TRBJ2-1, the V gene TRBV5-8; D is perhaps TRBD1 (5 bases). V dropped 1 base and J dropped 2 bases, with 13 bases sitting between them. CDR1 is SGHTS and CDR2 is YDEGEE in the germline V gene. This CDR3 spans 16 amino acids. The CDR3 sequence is CASSLWGALTYNEQFF. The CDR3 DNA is TGTGCCAGCAGCTTGTGGGGCGCTCTTACCTACAATGAGCAGTTCTTC.

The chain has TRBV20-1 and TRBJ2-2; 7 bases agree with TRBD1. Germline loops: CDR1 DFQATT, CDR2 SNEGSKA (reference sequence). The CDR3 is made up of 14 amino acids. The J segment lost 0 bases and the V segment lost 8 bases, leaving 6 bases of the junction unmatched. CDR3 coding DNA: TGCAGTACACCCGGGACAGCGAACACCGGGGAGCTGTTTTTT. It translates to CSTPGTANTGELFF.

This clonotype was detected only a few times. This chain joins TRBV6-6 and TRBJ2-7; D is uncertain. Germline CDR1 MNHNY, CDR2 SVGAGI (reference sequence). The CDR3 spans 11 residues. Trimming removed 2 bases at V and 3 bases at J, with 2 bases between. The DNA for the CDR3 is TGTGCCAGCAGTTACGACTACGAGCAGTACTTC. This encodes CASSYDYEQYF.

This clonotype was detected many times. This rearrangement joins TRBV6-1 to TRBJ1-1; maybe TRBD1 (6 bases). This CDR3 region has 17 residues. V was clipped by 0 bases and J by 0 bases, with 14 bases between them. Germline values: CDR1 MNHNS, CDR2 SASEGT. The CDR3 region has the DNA TGTGCCAGCAGTGAAGCGCTTCTGGGGGGCTTGAACACTGAAGCTTTCTTT. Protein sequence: CASSEALLGGLNTEAFF.

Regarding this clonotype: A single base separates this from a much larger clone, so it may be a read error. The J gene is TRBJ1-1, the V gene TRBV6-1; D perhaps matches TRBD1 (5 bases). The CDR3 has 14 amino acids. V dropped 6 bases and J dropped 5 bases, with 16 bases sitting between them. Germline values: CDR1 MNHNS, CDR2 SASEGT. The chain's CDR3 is CASRKTERWTEAFF. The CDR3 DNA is TGTGCCAGCAGAAAGACAGAAAGATGGACTGAAGCTTTCTTT.

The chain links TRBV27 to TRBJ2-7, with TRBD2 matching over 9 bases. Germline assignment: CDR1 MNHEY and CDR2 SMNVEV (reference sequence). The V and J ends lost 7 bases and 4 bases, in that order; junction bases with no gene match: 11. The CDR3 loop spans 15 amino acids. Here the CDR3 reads CASTLSGSRPYEQYF. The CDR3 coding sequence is TGTGCCAGCACGCTTAGCGGGAGTCGACCATACGAGCAGTACTTC.

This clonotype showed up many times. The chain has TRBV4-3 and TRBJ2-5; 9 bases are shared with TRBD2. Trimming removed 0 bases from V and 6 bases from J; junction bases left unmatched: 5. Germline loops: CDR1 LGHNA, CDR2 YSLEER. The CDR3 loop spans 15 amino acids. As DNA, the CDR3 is TGCGCCAGCAGCCAAGATAGCGGGGGACGGCAGACCCAGTACTTC. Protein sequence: CASSQDSGGRQTQYF.

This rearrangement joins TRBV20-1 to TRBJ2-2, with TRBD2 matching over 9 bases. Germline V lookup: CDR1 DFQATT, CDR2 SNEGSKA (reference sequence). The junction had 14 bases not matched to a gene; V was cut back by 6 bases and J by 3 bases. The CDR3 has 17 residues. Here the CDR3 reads CSAPPPAGGGHTGELFF. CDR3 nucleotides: TGCAGTGCACCTCCCCCAGCGGGAGGAGGCCACACCGGGGAGCTGTTTTTT.

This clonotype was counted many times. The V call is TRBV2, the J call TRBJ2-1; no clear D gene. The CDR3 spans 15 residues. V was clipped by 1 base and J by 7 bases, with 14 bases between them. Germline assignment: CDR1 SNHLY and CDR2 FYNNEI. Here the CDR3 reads CASSEEDARTNEQFF. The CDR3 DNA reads TGTGCCAGCAGTGAAGAAGACGCTAGAACGAATGAGCAGTTCTTC.

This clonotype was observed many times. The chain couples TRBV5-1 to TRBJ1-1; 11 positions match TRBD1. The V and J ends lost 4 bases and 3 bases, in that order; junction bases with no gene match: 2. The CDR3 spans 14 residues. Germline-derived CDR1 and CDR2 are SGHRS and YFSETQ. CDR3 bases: TGCGCCAGCAGCAAGGGACAGGGGGACACTGAAGCTTTCTTT. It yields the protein CASSKGQGDTEAFF.

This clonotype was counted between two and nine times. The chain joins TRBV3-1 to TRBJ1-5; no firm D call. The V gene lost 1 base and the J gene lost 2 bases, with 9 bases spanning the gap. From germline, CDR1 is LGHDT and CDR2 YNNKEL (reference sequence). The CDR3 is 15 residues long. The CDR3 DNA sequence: TGTGCCAGCAGCCAAGGGGAAGTAGGCAATCAGCCCCAGCATTTT. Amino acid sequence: CASSQGEVGNQPQHF.

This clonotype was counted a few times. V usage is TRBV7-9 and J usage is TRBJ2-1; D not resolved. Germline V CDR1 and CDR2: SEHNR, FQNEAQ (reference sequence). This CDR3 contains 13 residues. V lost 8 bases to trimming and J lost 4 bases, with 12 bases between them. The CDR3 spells CASGWEIYNEQFF. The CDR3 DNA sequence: TGTGCCAGCGGGTGGGAAATTTACAATGAGCAGTTCTTC.

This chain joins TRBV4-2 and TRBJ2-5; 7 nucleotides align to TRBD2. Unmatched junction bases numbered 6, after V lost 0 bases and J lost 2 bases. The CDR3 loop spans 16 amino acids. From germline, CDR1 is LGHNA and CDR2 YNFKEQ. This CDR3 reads CASSQDPSSGQETQYF. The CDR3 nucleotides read TGTGCCAGCAGCCAAGACCCCTCTAGCGGACAAGAGACCCAGTACTTC.

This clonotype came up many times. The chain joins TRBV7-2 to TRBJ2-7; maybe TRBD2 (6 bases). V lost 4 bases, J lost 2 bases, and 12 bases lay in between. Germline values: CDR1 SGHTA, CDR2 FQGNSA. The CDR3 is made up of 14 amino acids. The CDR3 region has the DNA TGTGCCAGCAGCTGGGGGGACTCCCCCTACGAGCAGTACTTC. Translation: CASSWGDSPYEQYF.